The 7 T cell receptor beta chains below come from one sample, sequenced in a study of T cells expressing NK-cell markers. TCRdb re-called the 5' RACE reads and shows each CDR3 protein once, DNA omitted. The sample includes 140,000 to 150,000 distinct CDR3 sequences. The specimen sequenced was blood T cells: a sorted CD56 or NKG2C T cell subset, CD4+ or CD8+ T cells, or bulk PBMC T cells (not recorded which). The receptors were sampled from a man aged 18 to 29 in good health.

The genes are TRBV4-1 and TRBJ2-3. This CDR3 spans 15 amino acids. Germline assignment: CDR1 MGHRA and CDR2 YSYEKL. The CDR3 reads CASSQEARYTDTQYF.

The rearrangement links TRBV3-1 to TRBJ2-5; lacking DNA, the TRBD2 call made by TCRdb goes unchecked. This CDR3 comprises 18 residues. CDR1 is LGHDT, CDR2 YNNKEL, per germline (reference sequence). The CDR3 here is CASSPDAATSGREETQYF.

The rearrangement joins TRBV20-1 to TRBJ1-1; TCRdb picks TRBD1, but there is no DNA to check that call. CDR1 is DFQATT and CDR2 is SNEGSKA in the germline V gene (reference sequence). This CDR3 spans 13 amino acids. The CDR3: CSARIGGRTEAFF.

The chain uses TRBV5-1 and TRBJ2-7; TCRdb's D call, TRBD2, is unchecked because there is no DNA. The length of the CDR3 is 14 residues. Germline CDR1 is SGHRS and CDR2 is YFSETQ. CDR3: CASSLGTRPYEQYF.

The CDR3: CASSSTGQADSYEQYF. The genes are TRBV7-9 and TRBJ2-7. The CDR3 has 16 residues. CDR1 is SEHNR and CDR2 is FQNEAQ in the germline V gene (reference sequence).

The chain carries TRBV28 and TRBJ1-5; absent DNA, TCRdb's TRBD1 call cannot be checked. The germline CDR1 and CDR2 sequences are MDHEN and SYDVKM. CDR3 length equals 14 residues. The CDR3: CASSFRGTNQPQHF.

The J gene is TRBJ2-5, the V gene TRBV7-8; TCRdb names TRBD1, which stays unverified in the absence of DNA. Germline V gene data show CDR1 as SGHVS and CDR2 as FQNEAQ. The CDR3 sequence is 14 residues long. The CDR3 loop reads CASSDDRGVETQYF.